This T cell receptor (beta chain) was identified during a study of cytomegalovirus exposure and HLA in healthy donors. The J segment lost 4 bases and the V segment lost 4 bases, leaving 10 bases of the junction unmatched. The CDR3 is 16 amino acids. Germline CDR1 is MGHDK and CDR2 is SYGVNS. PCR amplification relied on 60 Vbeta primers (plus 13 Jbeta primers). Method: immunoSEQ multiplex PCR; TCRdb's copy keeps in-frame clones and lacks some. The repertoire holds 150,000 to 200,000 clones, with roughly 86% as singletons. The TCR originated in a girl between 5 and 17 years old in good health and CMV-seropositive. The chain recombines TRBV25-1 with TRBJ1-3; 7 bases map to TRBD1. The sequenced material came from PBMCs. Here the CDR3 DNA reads TGTGCCAGCAGTGTTGGGACAGTGAATTCCGGAAACACCATATATTTT. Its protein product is CASSVGTVNSGNTIYF.